These 30 T cell receptor beta chains came from one sample sequenced in a study of type 1 regulatory T cells. Antigens of these TCRs are unknown. One entry per CDR3 protein, called by TCRdb with MiXCR from the reads. The table shows tens of thousands of distinct CDR3 sequences, with roughly 20% occurring only once. Broader study findings: Compared with non-Tr1 cells, Tr1 cells showed a narrower TCR repertoire.

The sequenced sample was cultured type 1 regulatory T (Tr1) cells, either the whole culture or a sorted fraction (not recorded which). These receptors came from a human donor in good health.

This clonotype was counted only a few times. The chain uses TRBV29-1 and TRBJ2-1; D possibly uses TRBD1 or TRBD2 (5 bases each). Trimming took 6 bases from V and 12 from J, leaving 15 bases between them. This CDR3 has 11 amino acids. From germline, CDR1 is SQVTM and CDR2 ANQGSEA. The CDR3 loop is CSVDPPRGQFF. In nucleotides, the CDR3 is TGCAGCGTCGACCCGCCGAGGGGGCAGTTCTTC.

The rearrangement links TRBV12-3 or TRBV12-4 to TRBJ2-1; TRBD2 matches at 9 bases. The CDR3 covers 15 residues. The V and J ends lost 7 bases and 9 bases, in that order; junction bases with no gene match: 13. CDR3 sequence reads: CASIPGLARSGEQFF. In DNA form, the CDR3 reads TGTGCCAGCATACCAGGACTAGCGAGGTCGGGTGAGCAGTTCTTC.

The rearrangement uses TRBV7-9 and TRBJ2-4, with unresolved D. Germline CDR1 reads SEHNR; CDR2 reads FQNEAQ (reference sequence). Trimming left V 5 bases short and J 0 bases short, with 11 bases between. CDR3 length: 15 residues. CDR3 loop: CASSPQYLAKNIQYF. CDR3 bases: TGTGCCAGCAGCCCTCAGTACCTAGCCAAAAACATTCAGTACTTC. Looking up the rest from reference TRBV7-9 and TRBJ2-4 gives the full variable domain: DTGVSQNPRHKITKRGQNVTFRCDPISEHNRLYWYRQTLGQGPEFLTYFQNEAQLEKSRLLSDRFSAERPKGSFSTLEIQRTEQGDSAMYLCASSPQYLAKNIQYFGAGTRLSVL.

The rearrangement uses TRBV18 and TRBJ2-2; TRBD2 aligns across 8 bases. Germline assignment: CDR1 KGHSH and CDR2 LQKENI. This CDR3 has 14 residues. Germline trimming cut 3 bases from V and 10 bases from J; bases unmatched to any gene: 7. The CDR3 nucleotides read TGTGCCAGCTCACCTGCAGCGGGAGTCCAGGAGCTGTTTTTT. Translating gives CASSPAAGVQELFF.

This clonotype was detected a few times. The chain is built from TRBV27 and TRBJ2-1, with D possibly matching TRBD1 (5 bases). The CDR3 totals 16 residues. V was clipped by 0 bases and J by 3 bases, with 12 bases between them. Germline CDR1 reads MNHEY; CDR2 reads SMNVEV (reference sequence). The CDR3 nucleotides are TGTGCCAGCAGTTTATCGCAGGACATCGTCTACAATGAGCAGTTCTTC. Translating gives CASSLSQDIVYNEQFF.

The rearrangement uses TRBV5-4 and TRBJ2-1; D may be TRBD2 (7 bases). Germline lookup yields CDR1 SGHNT and CDR2 YYREEE (reference sequence). The CDR3 sequence is 15 residues long. Trimming left V 1 base short and J 4 bases short, with 12 bases between. For the CDR3, the DNA is TGTGCCAGCAGCTTGAAAGGGGGGGGGTACAATGAGCAGTTCTTC. Protein sequence: CASSLKGGGYNEQFF.

The table lists this clonotype with a few counts. The CDR3, as DNA: TGCAGTGCTAGTTTTCTAGCGGGAAACGAGCAGTACTTC. Its translation: CSASFLAGNEQYF. The rearrangement uses TRBV20-1 and TRBJ2-7; 9 bases match TRBD2. CDR1 is DFQATT, CDR2 SNEGSKA, per germline (reference sequence). The CDR3 runs to 13 residues. V was clipped by 3 bases and J by 5 bases; unmatched bases: 5.

As DNA, the CDR3 is TGTGCCAGCAGTGGCTCCGGGTCGAGCTCCTACGAGCAGTACTTC. Its translation is CASSGSGSSSYEQYF. The V gene is TRBV6-1, the J gene TRBJ2-7; D uncertain. CDR3 size: 15 residues. With 4 bases removed from V and 0 bases from J, the gap between germline ends came to 13 bases. Germline V gene sequence: CDR1 MNHNS, CDR2 SASEGT.

This clonotype was picked up many times. The rearrangement uses TRBV5-1 and TRBJ2-1, with 10 bases that match TRBD2. The CDR3 runs 15 residues. J gave up 10 bases and V 2 bases, and 9 bases lay outside the gene matches. Looked up from germline, CDR1 is SGHRS and CDR2 is YFSETQ. CDR3 coding DNA: TGCGCCAGCAGCTTCCTCACTAGCGGGACTATCGAGCAGTTCTTC. Translated, it gives CASSFLTSGTIEQFF.

The chain recombines TRBV5-4 with TRBJ2-1; tentatively, D is TRBD2 (6 bases). The CDR3 extends over 14 amino acids. The ends were cut back, 0 bases at V and 7 bases at J, with 11 bases in the middle. Germline V gene sequence: CDR1 SGHNT, CDR2 YYREEE (reference sequence). The CDR3 nucleotides read TGTGCCAGCAGCTTGGCCGGGACTGATAATGAGCAGTTCTTC. This sequence encodes CASSLAGTDNEQFF.

The chain joins TRBV7-2 to TRBJ1-5; the D is unclear. The CDR3 contains 15 residues. Looked up from germline, CDR1 is SGHTA and CDR2 is FQGNSA. The V gene lost 0 bases and the J gene lost 5 bases, with 11 bases spanning the gap. CDR3 in DNA: TGTGCCAGCAGCTTAGCCGGCAGACCTCATCAGCCCCAGCATTTT. It is translated as CASSLAGRPHQPQHF.

This clonotype was seen a handful of times. DNA of the CDR3: TGCGCCAGCAGCTTCGGGACAGGGTCGTACAATGAGCAGTTCTTC. Protein: CASSFGTGSYNEQFF. J is TRBJ2-1 and V is TRBV5-1, with 9 nucleotides matching TRBD1. Trimming at V came to 2 bases and at J to 4 bases, leaving 4 bases not matched to a gene. Germline-derived CDR1 and CDR2 are SGHRS and YFSETQ. This CDR3 is built from 15 residues.

This clonotype was seen only once. The genes are TRBV11-1 and TRBJ2-7; D is uncertain. CDR1 SGHAT and CDR2 FQDESV come from the germline V gene (reference sequence). This CDR3 is built from 13 residues. Trimming shortened V by 1 base and J by 7 bases, and 11 bases separated the two germline ends. The DNA for the CDR3 is TGTGCCAGCAGCTTAGTCAGCGTAGGGGAGCAGTACTTC. This gives the protein CASSLVSVGEQYF.

This chain joins TRBV29-1 and TRBJ1-1; a weak D match, TRBD1 (5 bases). Germline V gene sequence: CDR1 SQVTM, CDR2 ANQGSEA. V gave up 6 bases and J gave up 9 bases, with 20 bases separating them. The CDR3 length is 13 residues. CDR3 nucleotides: TGCAGCGTCGCGGACGGGCTAGGGGTTCAAGCTTTCTTT. Translating it yields CSVADGLGVQAFF.

This rearrangement joins TRBV7-2 to TRBJ1-2, with TRBD1 as a possible D gene (5 bases). Trimming took 4 bases from V and 4 from J, leaving 13 bases between them. This CDR3 is 14 amino acids long. The germline gives CDR1 SGHTA, CDR2 FQGNSA. The chain's CDR3 is CASSSTGRTYGYTF. DNA for the CDR3: TGTGCCAGCAGCTCGACGGGACGGACCTATGGCTACACCTTC.

This clonotype is medium-sized in the sample. The J gene is TRBJ2-5, the V gene TRBV5-1; 11 bases are a match to TRBD2. The CDR3 covers 15 residues. V shed 3 bases, J shed 4 bases, and the junction held 5 bases outside the gene matches. Germline values: CDR1 SGHRS, CDR2 YFSETQ. The CDR3 here is CASSSITSGRETQYF. The CDR3, as DNA: TGCGCCAGCAGCTCAATTACTAGCGGGAGAGAGACCCAGTACTTC. Full variable domain (remainder filled in from reference TRBV5-1 and TRBJ2-5): KAGVTQTPRYLIKTRGQQVTLSCSPISGHRSVSWYQQTPGQGLQFLFEYFSETQRNKGNFPGRFSGRQFSNSRSEMNVSTLELGDSALYLCASSSITSGRETQYFGPGTRLLVL.

This chain joins TRBV5-1 and TRBJ2-3, with 7 bases that match TRBD2. CDR1 SGHRS and CDR2 YFSETQ come from the germline V gene. V gave up 4 bases and J gave up 0 bases; unmatched junction bases: 8. The CDR3 is made up of 16 amino acids. The CDR3 protein is CASSPSGTTSTDTQYF. DNA of the CDR3: TGCGCCAGCAGCCCGTCCGGGACTACGAGCACAGATACGCAGTATTTT. Based on the CDR3 plus reference TRBV5-1 and TRBJ2-3, the full variable domain is KAGVTQTPRYLIKTRGQQVTLSCSPISGHRSVSWYQQTPGQGLQFLFEYFSETQRNKGNFPGRFSGRQFSNSRSEMNVSTLELGDSALYLCASSPSGTTSTDTQYFGPGTRLTVL.

This clonotype turned up a few times. This chain links TRBV7-9 with TRBJ1-5; TRBD1 might be the D (6 bases). Trimming left V 4 bases short and J 1 base short, with 14 bases between. This CDR3 comprises 16 residues. Germline V gives CDR1 SEHNR, CDR2 FQNEAQ (reference sequence). DNA for the CDR3: TGTGCCAGCAGCTCAGGGATACAGGGAAGCAATCAGCCCCAGCATTTT. Encoded protein: CASSSGIQGSNQPQHF.

The chain links TRBV5-5 to TRBJ2-1, with 8 bases fitting TRBD2. The junction had 5 bases not matched to a gene; V was cut back by 1 base and J by 5 bases. This CDR3 is built from 15 residues. Germline lookup yields CDR1 SGHKS and CDR2 YYEKEE (reference sequence). The CDR3 protein is CASSLKAGANNEQFF. DNA for the CDR3: TGTGCCAGCAGCTTGAAAGCGGGAGCGAACAATGAGCAGTTCTTC.

This clonotype showed up just once. The rearrangement uses TRBV3-1 and TRBJ2-7, with a possible D match to TRBD2 (5 bases). The germline V gene has CDR1 LGHDT and CDR2 YNNKEL (reference sequence). Between the trimmed V and J ends, which lost 1 base and 2 bases, there was a span of 9 bases. This CDR3 is built from 14 residues. This CDR3 is CASSQGGRTYEQYF. CDR3 DNA: TGTGCCAGCAGCCAAGGTGGGAGAACCTACGAGCAGTACTTC.

This clonotype was detected a few times. The chain is built from TRBV2 and TRBJ2-3; TRBD2 matches at 9 bases. Germline values: CDR1 SNHLY, CDR2 FYNNEI. The J segment lost 4 bases and the V segment lost 4 bases, leaving 6 bases of the junction unmatched. The CDR3 is 15 amino acids. The CDR3 spells CASSGLAGAADTQYF. CDR3 DNA: TGTGCCAGCAGTGGCTTAGCGGGAGCCGCAGATACGCAGTATTTT.

This clonotype has a count of ten or more. The chain employs TRBV12-3 or TRBV12-4 and TRBJ1-6, with a tentative D call TRBD1 (6 bases). The length of the CDR3 is 14 residues. Deletions cut 3 bases from V and 8 bases from J, with 11 bases between. CDR3 bases: TGTGCCAGCAGTTTTCAGGGGTACGATTCACCCCTCCACTTT. It specifies CASSFQGYDSPLHF.

This clonotype appeared a few times. The V and J genes are TRBV20-1 and TRBJ1-5, with 7 bases fitting TRBD1. This CDR3 contains 16 residues. Germline CDR1 DFQATT, CDR2 SNEGSKA (reference sequence). With V trimmed by 0 bases and J by 1 base, 6 bases remained unmatched. The CDR3 is CSARDRQGISNQPQHF. The DNA for the CDR3 is TGCAGTGCTAGAGACCGACAGGGTATCAGCAATCAGCCCCAGCATTTT.

The chain employs TRBV5-1 and TRBJ1-1, with D possibly being TRBD1 (5 bases). The CDR3 consists of 12 residues. Deletions cut 4 bases from V and 8 bases from J, with 12 bases between. Germline values: CDR1 SGHRS, CDR2 YFSETQ. The CDR3 nucleotides are TGCGCCAGCAGCACGACCGGGGCCGAAGCTTTCTTT. Its protein product is CASSTTGAEAFF.

The rearrangement links TRBV14 to TRBJ2-1, with D uncertain. This CDR3 is 13 amino acids long. V lost 0 bases, J lost 12 bases, and 12 bases lay in between. CDR1 SGHDN and CDR2 FVKESK come from the germline V gene. The CDR3 DNA reads TGTGCCAGCAGCCAAGATCTGGGGAAAGGGCAGTTCTTC. Its translation is CASSQDLGKGQFF.

Turning to this clonotype: An end of the junction differs from the germline gene, which may be a read error. CDR3 nucleotide sequence: TGTGCCAGCAGCCCCGGGACAGCCATCCGCTCCGGGGTCTTC. Translating gives CASSPGTAIRSGVF. The chain has TRBV10-3 and TRBJ2-1; 7 nucleotides align to TRBD1. From germline, CDR1 is ENHRY and CDR2 SYGVKD. The CDR3 consists of 14 residues.

Only a few counts were recorded for this clonotype. The chain links TRBV9 to TRBJ2-7, with a weak D call TRBD2 (6 bases). The CDR3 loop spans 12 amino acids. Germline V gene lookup returns CDR1 SGDLS and CDR2 YYNGEE. The V end was cut by 3 bases, the J end by 7 bases, with 11 bases between. The CDR3 DNA reads as TGTGCCAGCAGCGGGAGGGGAAGGGAGCAGTACTTC. Translation gives CASSGRGREQYF.

There are a few counts of this clonotype. The rearrangement links TRBV20-1 to TRBJ2-3; the D gene is possibly TRBD2 (6 bases). Germline-derived CDR1 and CDR2 are DFQATT and SNEGSKA (reference sequence). The CDR3 is 14 amino acids. The CDR3 region is CSQIRAGRTDTQYF. The CDR3 nucleotides are TGCAGCCAGATTAGGGCGGGACGGACAGATACGCAGTATTTT.

The chain is built from TRBV9 and TRBJ2-2; D gene uncertain. CDR1 SGDLS and CDR2 YYNGEE come from the germline V gene. The CDR3 totals 15 residues. V was cut by 4 bases and J by 3 bases, with 13 bases left in between. The CDR3 nucleotides are TGTGCCAGCAGCCCTCGGGCTACCCACACCGGGGAGCTGTTTTTT. It specifies CASSPRATHTGELFF.

This clonotype was detected only once. V and J are TRBV4-2 and TRBJ1-5; tentative D call: TRBD1 (6 bases). CDR1 is LGHNA, CDR2 YNFKEQ, per germline. Between the trimmed V and J ends, which lost 0 bases and 3 bases, there was a span of 9 bases. This CDR3 comprises 15 residues. Here the CDR3 reads CASSQDGQNNQPQHF. CDR3 DNA: TGTGCCAGCAGCCAAGATGGACAGAACAATCAGCCCCAGCATTTT.